Below are 28 T cell receptor beta chains sequenced from a single sample in a study of OX40 agonist ivuxolimab in advanced cancers. Clones were sequenced by immunoSEQ multiplex PCR, and TCRdb holds only the in-frame ones, with some missing. The repertoire includes 25,000 to 30,000 clones, approximately 86% of them detected once, and more than 12% sits in the top ten. This specimen consisted of CD4+ or CD8+ T cells sorted from blood, obtained in a trial of the OX40 agonist ivuxolimab. These TCRs come from an adult with an advanced solid tumor such as melanoma, head and neck, liver or kidney cancer.

Judged by abundance, this clone is medium-sized (0.01 to 0.1%). The V call is TRBV7-9, the J call TRBJ1-1, with 10 bases fitting TRBD1. Looked up from germline, CDR1 is SEHNR and CDR2 is FQNEAQ (reference sequence). The V segment lost 0 bases and the J segment 1 base; nucleotides outside the gene matches: 5. This CDR3 comprises 17 residues. The CDR3 reads CASSLAGTGAKNTEAFF. CDR3 DNA sequence: TGTGCCAGCAGCTTAGCGGGGACAGGGGCTAAGAACACTGAAGCTTTCTTT.

The chain has TRBV27 and TRBJ2-7; D may be TRBD2 (6 bases). In germline, CDR1 is MNHEY, CDR2 SMNVEV (reference sequence). CDR3 length equals 14 residues. The ends were cut back, 3 bases at V and 2 bases at J, with 11 bases in the middle. CDR3 sequence: CASSFASVPYEQYF. CDR3 DNA sequence: TGTGCCAGCAGTTTCGCTAGCGTACCCTACGAGCAGTACTTC.

For the CDR3, the DNA is TGTGCCAGCAGTCCCGGGACAGGCAACGAGCAGTACTTC. Its protein is CASSPGTGNEQYF. V usage is TRBV27 and J usage is TRBJ2-7, with 8 bases fitting TRBD1. V gave up 5 bases and J gave up 5 bases; unmatched junction bases: 5. CDR1 and CDR2 (germline): MNHEY, SMNVEV (reference sequence). The CDR3 covers 13 residues.

The gene calls are TRBV7-9 and TRBJ1-1; 7 bases line up with TRBD1. This CDR3 has 11 residues. V lost 6 bases and J lost 11; bases outside the gene matches: 6. CDR1 and CDR2 from the germline V gene are SEHNR and FQNEAQ (reference sequence). The CDR3 reads CASRPDRAAFF. In DNA, the CDR3 is TGTGCCAGCAGGCCAGACAGGGCCGCTTTCTTT.

This chain links TRBV7-3 with TRBJ1-2, with a tentative D call TRBD1 (6 bases). The V and J ends lost 5 bases and 7 bases respectively, with 23 bases between them. The CDR3 has 16 amino acids. Germline loops: CDR1 SGHTA, CDR2 FQGTGA. In DNA, the CDR3 is TGTGCCAGCAGCGAACGGACAGCCCGCTGGTCGGTTGGCTACACCTTC. Its protein is CASSERTARWSVGYTF.

This clone rates as medium-sized. Other DNA sequences in this sample translate to the same CDR3. The chain links TRBV7-9 to TRBJ2-7; unclear D gene. V was clipped by 7 bases and J by 4 bases, with 8 bases between them. This CDR3 spans 11 amino acids. Germline-derived CDR1 and CDR2 are SEHNR and FQNEAQ (reference sequence). The CDR3 sequence is CASTGTYEQYF. Here the CDR3 DNA reads TGTGCCAGCACCGGAACTTACGAGCAGTACTTC. Full variable domain (remainder filled in from reference TRBV7-9 and TRBJ2-7): DTGVSQNPRHKITKRGQNVTFRCDPISEHNRLYWYRQTLGQGPEFLTYFQNEAQLEKSRLLSDRFSAERPKGSFSTLEIQRTEQGDSAMYLCASTGTYEQYFGPGTRLTVT.

V and J are TRBV20-1 and TRBJ2-7, with D perhaps matching TRBD1 (6 bases). Trimming took 2 bases from V and 4 from J, leaving 6 bases between them. Germline CDR1 is DFQATT and CDR2 is SNEGSKA (reference sequence). This CDR3 is built from 11 residues. The CDR3 loop is CSARQGYEQYF. CDR3 bases: TGCAGTGCTAGACAGGGGTACGAGCAGTACTTC.

J is TRBJ1-6 and V is TRBV28, with D unresolved. The germline CDR1 and CDR2 sequences are MDHEN and SYDVKM. Trimming removed 8 bases from V and 4 bases from J, with 12 bases in between. This CDR3 has 14 residues. CDR3 region: CASGLRRYNSPLHF. The CDR3 DNA follows: TGTGCCAGCGGGCTCAGACGGTATAATTCACCCCTCCACTTT.

The V call is TRBV9, the J call TRBJ1-2; D is ambiguous. Trimming took 2 bases from V and 8 from J, leaving 19 bases between them. The CDR3 sequence is 15 residues long. The germline gives CDR1 SGDLS, CDR2 YYNGEE. This chain's CDR3 is CASSVITGNGEGYTF. CDR3 in DNA: TGTGCCAGCAGCGTCATCACCGGAAACGGCGAAGGCTACACCTTC.

J is TRBJ2-5 and V is TRBV2; 8 positions match TRBD2. The CDR3 contains 19 residues. Unmatched junction bases numbered 18, after V lost 2 bases and J lost 4 bases. Germline CDR1 SNHLY, CDR2 FYNNEI. The CDR3 sequence: CASSEYSALAGRLGETQYF. Here the CDR3 DNA reads TGTGCCAGCAGTGAATACAGTGCCTTAGCGGGAAGATTAGGAGAGACCCAGTACTTC.

The J gene is TRBJ2-2, the V gene TRBV5-1; D may correspond to TRBD1 or TRBD2 (5 bases each). V was cut by 1 base and J by 6 bases, with 7 bases left in between. The V gene's germline CDR1 is SGHRS and CDR2 YFSETQ. The CDR3 loop spans 13 amino acids. The CDR3 region has the DNA TGCGCCAGCAGCTTGTGGGGGTCCGGGGAGCTGTTTTTT. As protein: CASSLWGSGELFF.

The sample holds one count of this clone. The rearrangement uses TRBV27 and TRBJ2-5, with 8 bases matching TRBD1. The CDR3 consists of 13 residues. Trimming removed 2 bases from V and 6 bases from J; junction bases left unmatched: 2. Per the germline V gene, CDR1 is MNHEY and CDR2 is SMNVEV (reference sequence). The CDR3 loop reads CASSLTGGKTQYF. CDR3 DNA sequence: TGTGCCAGCAGTTTAACAGGGGGAAAGACCCAGTACTTC.

V is TRBV28 and J is TRBJ1-2; no reliable D call. Germline V gene data show CDR1 as MDHEN and CDR2 as SYDVKM. V was trimmed by 4 bases and J by 2 bases, leaving 11 bases between them. The length of the CDR3 is 14 residues. The CDR3 DNA reads TGTGCCAGCAGTTCCCCGGCTCAGAACTATGGCTACACCTTC. Translating it yields CASSSPAQNYGYTF.

This chain uses TRBV30 with TRBJ1-5; TRBD1 matches 7 bases. Trimming cost V 0 bases and J 1 base; bases outside gene matches: 15. This CDR3 has 19 amino acids. Germline-derived CDR1 and CDR2 are GTSNPN and SVGIG (reference sequence). DNA for the CDR3: TGTGCCTGGAGTGTACGATGGCAGGGGGTCTCCGGGAGCAATCAGCCCCAGCATTTT. Encoded protein: CAWSVRWQGVSGSNQPQHF.

V and J are TRBV18 and TRBJ1-1; the D gene is possibly TRBD1 (5 bases). Germline CDR1 KGHSH, CDR2 LQKENI. This CDR3 region has 15 residues. Trimming removed 2 bases from V and 2 bases from J, with 12 bases in between. The CDR3 sequence is CASSPGWGPNTEAFF. Written as DNA, the CDR3 is TGTGCCAGCTCACCAGGTTGGGGCCCAAACACTGAAGCTTTCTTT.

This rearrangement joins TRBV29-1 to TRBJ2-7; maybe TRBD2 (6 bases). CDR3 length: 13 amino acids. V was cut by 7 bases and J by 3 bases, with 16 bases left in between. Germline CDR1 SQVTM, CDR2 ANQGSEA. CDR3 loop: CSAKRVESYEQYF. CDR3 coding DNA: TGCAGCGCCAAGCGGGTAGAAAGCTACGAGCAGTACTTC.

This clone was detected only once. This sequence joins TRBV4-2 and TRBJ2-7; D unresolved. The CDR3 has 16 amino acids. The V and J ends lost 0 bases and 1 base respectively, with 13 bases between them. The germline gives CDR1 LGHNA, CDR2 YNFKEQ. The CDR3 nucleotides read TGTGCCAGCAGCCAAGATCAGGAAAGGCAATCCTACGAGCAGTACTTC. Its translation is CASSQDQERQSYEQYF.

The chain is built from TRBV4-2 and TRBJ2-3; either TRBD1 or TRBD2 may supply D (6 bases each). V was trimmed by 1 base and J by 5 bases, leaving 16 bases between them. This CDR3 spans 16 amino acids. From germline, CDR1 is LGHNA and CDR2 YNFKEQ. CDR3 coding DNA: TGTGCCAGCAGCCAAGCATTTCGGGGGCTGGGAGATACGCAGTATTTT. It codes for CASSQAFRGLGDTQYF.

The CDR3 DNA reads TGTGCCAGTAGTTACAGGGGGCAATTTTATGAGCAGTTCTTC. Translating gives CASSYRGQFYEQFF. The V gene is TRBV19, the J gene TRBJ2-1; TRBD1 aligns across 9 bases. The V and J ends lost 5 bases and 8 bases, in that order; junction bases with no gene match: 7. This CDR3 region has 14 residues. Germline V gene sequence: CDR1 LNHDA, CDR2 SQIVND (reference sequence).

This rearrangement joins TRBV5-1 to TRBJ2-5, with 13 positions matching TRBD2. The CDR3 contains 16 residues. Germline CDR1 reads SGHRS; CDR2 reads YFSETQ. V trimming: 3 bases; J trimming: 2 bases; junction bases outside the gene matches: 4. CDR3 nucleotides: TGCGCCAGCAGCTCCGGGACTAGCGGGGTACAAGAGACCCAGTACTTC. It is translated as CASSSGTSGVQETQYF.

The chain uses TRBV5-5 and TRBJ2-5; D is undetermined. Looked up from germline, CDR1 is SGHKS and CDR2 is YYEKEE (reference sequence). V lost 3 bases, J lost 1 base, and 13 bases lay in between. The CDR3 has 15 amino acids. CDR3 loop: CASSWRGGIQETQYF. CDR3 nucleotide sequence: TGTGCCAGCAGCTGGAGAGGTGGGATCCAAGAGACCCAGTACTTC.

This clone has only one observation. The chain combines TRBV5-6 with TRBJ1-1; TRBD1 agrees at 7 bases. The CDR3 loop spans 12 amino acids. Germline CDR1 and CDR2: SGHDT and YYEEEE. V trimming: 4 bases; J trimming: 6 bases; junction bases outside the gene matches: 3. The DNA for the CDR3 is TGTGCCAGCAGCATCGGGACAGCTGAAGCTTTCTTT. This gives the protein CASSIGTAEAFF.

The V gene is TRBV28, the J gene TRBJ1-5; 9 bases match TRBD1. The CDR3 length is 15 residues. In germline, CDR1 is MDHEN, CDR2 SYDVKM. Trimming cost V 4 bases and J 7 bases; bases outside gene matches: 8. CDR3 nucleotide sequence: TGTGCCAGCAGTTCCGGGACAGGGACGCGGCAGCCCCAGCATTTT. It codes for CASSSGTGTRQPQHF.

This clone was seen once. The chain couples TRBV28 to TRBJ1-3; D remains unclear. Trimming took 5 bases from V and 0 from J, leaving 11 bases between them. The CDR3 has 15 amino acids. Germline CDR1 MDHEN, CDR2 SYDVKM. The CDR3 DNA reads TGTGCCAGCAGTCTAGGACCCAGCTCTGGAAACACCATATATTTT. Translating gives CASSLGPSSGNTIYF.

The genes are TRBV7-6 and TRBJ1-1; D unclear. The CDR3 length is 14 residues. The V end lost 3 bases, the J end lost 0 bases, and 8 bases lay between the germline ends. The germline V gene has CDR1 SGHVS and CDR2 FNYEAQ. The CDR3 protein is CASSFLDLNTEAFF. The CDR3 nucleotides are TGTGCCAGCAGCTTTTTAGATCTGAACACTGAAGCTTTCTTT.

The chain has TRBV27 and TRBJ2-2; D may be TRBD1 or TRBD2 (5 bases each). The germline gives CDR1 MNHEY, CDR2 SMNVEV (reference sequence). The CDR3 has 20 residues. The V end was cut by 0 bases, the J end by 0 bases, with 20 bases between. The CDR3 bases are TGTGCCAGCAGTTTATCCAGGATATCTACCGGGACGTCGAACACCGGGGAGCTGTTTTTT. The encoded protein is CASSLSRISTGTSNTGELFF.

V gene TRBV29-1 combines with J gene TRBJ2-1, with D perhaps matching TRBD2 (5 bases). This CDR3 has 15 amino acids. V was shortened by 1 base and J by 3 bases, with 13 bases between the two germline ends. Germline V lookup: CDR1 SQVTM, CDR2 ANQGSEA. In DNA, the CDR3 is TGCAGCGTTGAAGGGGGAGAGGGTTACTACAATGAGCAGTTCTTC. It translates to CSVEGGEGYYNEQFF.

The CDR3 nucleotides are TGTGCCAGCAGCACTAAGACAGGGCTCTCCTATAATTCACCCCTCCACTTT. This translates into CASSTKTGLSYNSPLHF. The chain combines TRBV5-5 with TRBJ1-6; 7 bases are a match to TRBD1. This CDR3 comprises 17 residues. Germline V gene sequence: CDR1 SGHKS, CDR2 YYEKEE (reference sequence). V trimming: 4 bases; J trimming: 0 bases; junction bases outside the gene matches: 7.